This entry concerns a single T cell receptor beta chain. Added to each PCR by spiking were synthetic TCR analog templates. Profiled with immunoSEQ multiplex PCR; TCRdb holds only in-frame clones, not every one. The sample lists 44,000 or so clones, 82% occurring once. These data belong to a study of PD-L1 blockade in urothelial cancer. Study-wide background: At 6 weeks and at 3 weeks (second dose) after treatment start, blood was analyzed. Specimens of blood held a median count of about 150,000 T cells.

This clonotype was sampled from a man in his 70s with urothelial cancer. Sequenced material: PBMCs, taken around atezolizumab (anti-PD-L1) treatment.

The CDR3 region is CASSASGNGYNEQFF. The CDR3 region has the DNA TGTGCCAGCAGCGCTAGCGGGAATGGCTACAATGAGCAGTTCTTC. The V and J genes are TRBV9 and TRBJ2-1; the match to TRBD2 covers 9 bases. Unmatched junction bases numbered 4, after V lost 3 bases and J lost 3 bases. The CDR3 is made up of 15 amino acids. Germline CDR1 reads SGDLS; CDR2 reads YYNGEE.